The 26 T cell receptor beta chains below were found in one sample sequenced in a study of spatial heterogeneity in lung cancer. TCRdb processed the 5' RACE reads anew with MiXCR; each CDR3 protein has one entry. The sample has about 36,000 distinct CDR3 sequences, roughly 5.5% seen once; the top ten hold about 28%. Time point in this sample: sample taken at primary tumor resection. Unsorted whole RNA samples from tumor, nontumor lung or frozen PBMC were sequenced. The specimen comprised PBMCs, sampled at surgery. These receptors all come from a female donor with early-stage non-small cell lung cancer.

This clonotype was detected many times. The chain couples TRBV7-2 to TRBJ2-1; TRBD2 matches at 16 bases. With 4 bases clipped from V and 9 bases from J, the junction kept 6 bases outside the gene matches. The CDR3 loop spans 16 amino acids. Germline V gene data show CDR1 as SGHTA and CDR2 as FQGNSA. The CDR3 region has the DNA TGTGCCAGCAGCTGGGGACTAGCGGGGGGGCTCTTTGAGCAGTTCTTC. Encoded protein: CASSWGLAGGLFEQFF. The whole variable domain, filled in from reference TRBV7-2 and TRBJ2-1, reads GAGVSQSPSNKVTEKGKDVELRCDPISGHTALYWYRQSLGQGLEFLIYFQGNSAPDKSGLPSDRFSAERTGGSVSTLTIQRTQQEDSAVYLCASSWGLAGGLFEQFFGPGTRLTVL.

There are many counts of this clonotype. The CDR3 nucleotides read TGTGCCAGCAGTTTAGCGGAGGAGACCCAGTACTTC. This sequence encodes CASSLAEETQYF. V usage is TRBV12-3 or TRBV12-4 and J usage is TRBJ2-5; no reliable D call. This CDR3 has 12 residues. The ends were cut back, 0 bases at V and 5 bases at J, with 4 bases in the middle.

The sample holds many counts of this clonotype. The rearrangement links TRBV19 to TRBJ1-2; unclear D gene. The CDR3 consists of 15 residues. The germline V and J ends were trimmed by 7 bases and 0 bases, with 15 bases remaining between them. Germline values: CDR1 LNHDA, CDR2 SQIVND (reference sequence). The CDR3 DNA sequence: TGTGCCAGTACGCCCAGGACGGGAGCTAACTATGGCTACACCTTC. Protein product: CASTPRTGANYGYTF. The entire variable domain, with the rest obtained from reference TRBV19 and TRBJ1-2, is as follows: DGGITQSPKYLFRKEGQNVTLSCEQNLNHDAMYWYRQDPGQGLRLIYYSQIVNDFQKGDIAEGYSVSREKKESFPLTVTSAQKNPTAFYLCASTPRTGANYGYTFGSGTRLTVV.

This clonotype appeared many times. The rearrangement links TRBV6-5 to TRBJ2-1; D possibly corresponds to TRBD2 (6 bases). The CDR3 spans 11 residues. Trimming shortened V by 0 bases and J by 13 bases, and 7 bases separated the two germline ends. Germline V gives CDR1 MNHEY, CDR2 SVGAGI. CDR3 DNA: TGTGCCAGCAGTTACTCGACTAGACAGTTCTTC. The encoded protein is CASSYSTRQFF.

Many counts were recorded for this clonotype. The rearrangement uses TRBV7-2 and TRBJ2-2; no clear D. V was cut by 0 bases and J by 0 bases, with 5 bases left in between. The CDR3 covers 15 residues. Per germline, CDR1 SGHTA and CDR2 FQGNSA. The CDR3 reads CASSLAPANTGELFF. For the CDR3, the DNA is TGTGCCAGCAGCTTAGCGCCGGCGAACACCGGGGAGCTGTTTTTT.

The chain employs TRBV28 and TRBJ1-5; D gene uncertain. The germline V gene has CDR1 MDHEN and CDR2 SYDVKM. The length of the CDR3 is 13 residues. The V and J ends lost 6 bases and 1 base respectively, with 7 bases between them. As DNA, the CDR3 is TGTGCCAGCAGGCGCCAGAGCAATCAGCCCCAGCATTTT. It codes for CASRRQSNQPQHF.

This clonotype was counted many times. The V and J genes are TRBV3-1 and TRBJ1-2; possible D gene TRBD1, 5 bases. The V and J ends lost 2 bases and 4 bases respectively, with 14 bases between them. Germline V gene lookup returns CDR1 LGHDT and CDR2 YNNKEL (reference sequence). This CDR3 comprises 15 residues. The CDR3 DNA reads as TGTGCCAGCAGCCAAAAAGTCGCAGGGTCCTATGGCTACACCTTC. Protein: CASSQKVAGSYGYTF.

This chain links TRBV5-5 with TRBJ2-3; the D gene is possibly TRBD1 (5 bases). Trimming shortened V by 4 bases and J by 2 bases, and 14 bases separated the two germline ends. Germline-derived CDR1 and CDR2 are SGHKS and YYEKEE (reference sequence). The CDR3 spans 15 residues. For the CDR3, the DNA is TGTGCCAGCAGCCAAATTACAGGAGTCACAGATACGCAGTATTTT. It yields the protein CASSQITGVTDTQYF.

In this sample, this clonotype turned up many times. The J gene is TRBJ2-3, the V gene TRBV2; 9 bases are shared with TRBD1. The CDR3 contains 14 residues. Germline V gives CDR1 SNHLY, CDR2 FYNNEI. The J segment lost 1 base and the V segment lost 7 bases, leaving 3 bases of the junction unmatched. In DNA form, the CDR3 reads TGTGCCAGCATCCGGGACAGGGGCACAGATACGCAGTATTTT. It encodes CASIRDRGTDTQYF. The full variable domain, in which reference TRBV2 and TRBJ2-3 provide the parts outside the CDR3, is EPEVTQTPSHQVTQMGQEVILRCVPISNHLYFYWYRQILGQKVEFLVSFYNNEISEKSEIFDDQFSVERPDGSNFTLKIRSTKLEDSAMYFCASIRDRGTDTQYFGPGTRLTVL.

This clonotype was picked up a small number of times. The rearrangement uses TRBV5-1 and TRBJ2-2; D may be TRBD2 (6 bases). Between the trimmed V and J ends, which lost 4 bases and 0 bases, there was a span of 13 bases. CDR3 length equals 16 residues. Germline V gene sequence: CDR1 SGHRS, CDR2 YFSETQ. For the CDR3, the DNA is TGCGCCAGCAGCCCGGGACTGCTAGCGAACACCGGGGAGCTGTTTTTT. This encodes CASSPGLLANTGELFF.

This clonotype was counted at least ten times. This chain uses TRBV3-1 with TRBJ2-7; no reliable D call. Germline-derived CDR1 and CDR2 are LGHDT and YNNKEL (reference sequence). CDR3 length equals 12 residues. V gave up 1 base and J gave up 4 bases, with 5 bases separating them. CDR3: CASSQVGYEQYF. The DNA for the CDR3 is TGTGCCAGCAGCCAAGTAGGATACGAGCAGTACTTC.

In this sample, this clonotype turned up many times. The chain recombines TRBV7-9 with TRBJ1-6; maybe TRBD1 (6 bases). With 1 base removed from V and 10 bases from J, the gap between germline ends came to 14 bases. The CDR3 has 15 residues. Looked up from germline, CDR1 is SEHNR and CDR2 is FQNEAQ (reference sequence). The DNA for the CDR3 is TGTGCCAGCAGCTTAGTATCAGGGGCGGCATCACCCCTCCACTTT. Encoded protein: CASSLVSGAASPLHF.

The rearrangement links TRBV9 to TRBJ2-7; 7 bases align to TRBD2. The J segment lost 4 bases and the V segment lost 0 bases, leaving 7 bases of the junction unmatched. This CDR3 region has 15 residues. CDR1 and CDR2 (germline): SGDLS, YYNGEE. CDR3 nucleotide sequence: TGTGCCAGCAGCGTAGCAGCGGGAATCGCGTACGAGCAGTACTTC. This codes for CASSVAAGIAYEQYF.

This clonotype was seen ten or more times. This rearrangement joins TRBV6-5 to TRBJ2-5; TRBD2 matches at 8 bases. Trimming removed 4 bases from V and 5 bases from J; junction bases left unmatched: 3. The CDR3 loop spans 13 amino acids. Germline CDR1 and CDR2: MNHEY and SVGAGI. In DNA form, the CDR3 reads TGTGCCAGCAGTTCTTCTAGCGGGGAGACCCAGTACTTC. Translated: CASSSSSGETQYF.

There are many counts of this clonotype. The chain combines TRBV7-3 with TRBJ2-5; unclear D gene. Deletions cut 2 bases from V and 0 bases from J, with 4 bases between. This CDR3 is built from 13 residues. The germline V gene has CDR1 SGHTA and CDR2 FQGTGA. The CDR3 reads CASSLDNQETQYF. The CDR3 DNA sequence: TGTGCCAGCAGCTTAGACAACCAAGAGACCCAGTACTTC. The full variable domain, its missing parts supplied by reference TRBV7-3 and TRBJ2-5, is GAGVSQTPSNKVTEKGKYVELRCDPISGHTALYWYRQSLGQGPEFLIYFQGTGAADDSGLPNDRFFAVRPEGSVSTLKIQRTERGDSAVYLCASSLDNQETQYFGPGTRLLVL.

This clonotype was seen repeatedly, ten times or more. The chain employs TRBV4-2 and TRBJ2-7; D is undetermined. V shed 0 bases and J shed 3 bases, with 6 bases lying between them. The CDR3 is 13 residues long. Germline CDR1 LGHNA, CDR2 YNFKEQ. CDR3 nucleotides: TGTGCCAGCAGCCAAGATCGCCGCTACGAGCAGTACTTC. Its translation: CASSQDRRYEQYF.

This clonotype was seen only a few times. The chain employs TRBV5-1 and TRBJ1-2; 7 nucleotides line up with TRBD1. CDR3 length equals 13 residues. Germline CDR1 and CDR2: SGHRS and YFSETQ. V trimming: 2 bases; J trimming: 8 bases; junction bases outside the gene matches: 6. CDR3 residues: CASSLRGQRGYTF. Here the CDR3 DNA reads TGCGCCAGCAGCTTAAGGGGACAGAGGGGCTACACCTTC.

This clonotype occurred once. The chain combines TRBV18 with TRBJ2-5; the D gene is possibly TRBD1 (5 bases). Trimming took 1 base from V and 2 from J, leaving 5 bases between them. Per germline, CDR1 KGHSH and CDR2 LQKENI. This CDR3 is 13 amino acids long. The CDR3: CASSPQGQETQYF. CDR3 coding DNA: TGTGCCAGCTCACCACAGGGGCAAGAGACCCAGTACTTC.

The chain combines TRBV9 with TRBJ2-3; 10 nucleotides agree with TRBD2. After removal of 4 bases from V and 2 bases from J, the junction contained 7 bases not matched to a gene. CDR3 length: 16 residues. Per germline, CDR1 SGDLS and CDR2 YYNGEE. This chain's CDR3 is CASSPRTSGATDTQYF. The CDR3 DNA sequence: TGTGCCAGCAGCCCTCGGACTAGCGGAGCCACAGATACGCAGTATTTT.

This clonotype was detected ten times or more. The chain uses TRBV18 and TRBJ2-1, with D possibly matching TRBD1 (6 bases). Germline V gene sequence: CDR1 KGHSH, CDR2 LQKENI. Trimming took off 3 bases at V and 4 bases at J, with 10 bases between the two ends. The CDR3 totals 14 residues. The CDR3 sequence is CASSPRTGYNEQFF. CDR3 nucleotide sequence: TGTGCCAGCTCACCCCGAACAGGGTACAATGAGCAGTTCTTC.

This clonotype was counted at least ten times. The chain has TRBV4-2 and TRBJ1-2, with TRBD1 identical over 11 bases. CDR1 is LGHNA, CDR2 YNFKEQ, per germline. V dropped 8 bases and J dropped 5; count of bases not matched to a gene: 4. The CDR3 totals 13 residues. Written as DNA, the CDR3 is TGTGCCAGCGGACAGGGGGCGTCTTATGGCTACACCTTC. This codes for CASGQGASYGYTF.

This clonotype was seen a few times. CDR3: CAWRADIYGYTF. The DNA of the CDR3 is TGTGCCTGGAGGGCAGACATCTATGGCTACACCTTC. The chain carries TRBV30 and TRBJ1-2; no clear D. The CDR3 has 12 amino acids. V dropped 3 bases and J dropped 4 bases, with 9 bases sitting between them. Germline CDR1 and CDR2: GTSNPN and SVGIG (reference sequence).

This clonotype was recorded many times. This chain connects TRBV5-1 to TRBJ1-5; D unresolved. Germline V gene lookup returns CDR1 SGHRS and CDR2 YFSETQ. CDR3 length: 14 residues. Trimming cost V 0 bases and J 2 bases, with 6 bases left between them. This CDR3 is CASSLGGGNQPQHF. The CDR3 coding sequence is TGCGCCAGCAGCTTGGGCGGGGGCAATCAGCCCCAGCATTTT.

In its sample, this clonotype was seen many times. This chain joins TRBV10-2 and TRBJ1-2; D unclear. CDR1 is WSHSY, CDR2 SAAADI, per germline. V was pared by 0 bases and J by 8 bases, with 13 bases between. The CDR3 spans 14 residues. The CDR3 loop reads CASSESSLTDGYTF. The DNA of the CDR3 is TGCGCCAGCAGTGAGTCGAGCTTGACGGACGGCTACACCTTC.

This clonotype was detected only a few times. The chain recombines TRBV20-1 with TRBJ2-2, with D hard to call. V was trimmed by 1 base and J by 1 base, leaving 4 bases between them. Germline loops: CDR1 DFQATT, CDR2 SNEGSKA (reference sequence). The CDR3 length is 13 residues. For the CDR3, the DNA is TGCAGTGCTAGAGCGGGGAACACCGGGGAGCTGTTTTTT. Protein product: CSARAGNTGELFF.

A few counts support this clonotype. The chain recombines TRBV20-1 with TRBJ2-1; no firm D call. V was pared by 6 bases and J by 4 bases, with 10 bases between. CDR1 is DFQATT, CDR2 SNEGSKA, per germline (reference sequence). This CDR3 has 12 amino acids. CDR3 in amino acids: CSALGVYNEQFF. The CDR3 DNA reads as TGCAGTGCCCTTGGAGTGTACAATGAGCAGTTCTTC.